What follows are 7 T cell receptor beta chains derived from one specimen sequenced in a study of T cell clusters in autoimmune cytopenias. TRB rearrangements were amplified by touch-down multiplex PCR with mixed TRB-A/B primers. TCRdb reanalyzed the multiplex PCR reads, giving one entry per CDR3 protein sequence and no DNA. This table lists 7,700 or so distinct CDR3 sequences. Each sample's input was 250 to 300 ng genomic DNA, 35,000 to 40,000 genome equivalents. The sequencing sample was made of peripheral blood. These receptors were obtained from a human donor with an autoimmune cytopenia or autoimmune hepatitis (not recorded which).

The V call is TRBV19, the J call TRBJ1-5; there is no DNA to check the TCRdb D call of TRBD1. CDR3 size: 16 residues. Looked up from germline, CDR1 is LNHDA and CDR2 is SQIVND (reference sequence). This chain's CDR3 is CASSISRDSGNQPQHF.

The chain recombines TRBV7-4 with TRBJ1-6. Per germline, CDR1 SGHVT and CDR2 SQSDAQ. The CDR3 sequence is 14 residues long. The CDR3 loop is CASSFRRDNSPLHF.

The chain is built from TRBV20-1 and TRBJ2-3. This CDR3 is built from 13 residues. Germline-derived CDR1 and CDR2 are DFQATT and SNEGSKA (reference sequence). The chain's CDR3 is CSARVEITDTQYF.

According to its frequency, this clonotype is medium-sized. This sequence joins TRBV6-1 and TRBJ2-3. The germline V gene encodes CDR1 MNHNS and CDR2 SASEGT. There are 13 residues in the CDR3. The CDR3 region is CASSGVSRDTQYF.

Judged by frequency, this clonotype is medium-sized. The V gene is TRBV6-5, the J gene TRBJ1-6; lacking DNA, the TRBD1 call made by TCRdb goes unchecked. Germline CDR1 and CDR2: MNHEY and SVGAGI. The CDR3 is made up of 15 amino acids. CDR3 in amino acids: CASTINGQGYTPLHF.

V is TRBV7-2 and J is TRBJ1-3; TCRdb's D call of TRBD1 is untestable without DNA. The CDR3 runs 15 residues. Germline V gives CDR1 SGHTA, CDR2 FQGNSA. Here the CDR3 reads CASSWDGFSGNTIYF.

The V and J genes are TRBV30 and TRBJ2-7; TCRdb indicates TRBD2, and absent DNA this call remains unverified. CDR3 length equals 14 residues. Germline CDR1 is GTSNPN and CDR2 is SVGIG (reference sequence). This CDR3 is CAWRVTGRSYEQYF.